The clone carrying this T cell receptor (beta chain) was seen more than once but under ten times. Its antigen remains unknown. A second PCR, run for roughly 7 to 12 cycles, used a sample-barcoded 5' primer plus a J-beta primer mix. TCRdb ran MiXCR on the 5' RACE reads and lists one entry per CDR3 protein. The sample gives 700,000 to 800,000 distinct CDR3 sequences, around 40% of which show up once; around 20% is in the top ten. V lost 5 bases, J lost 1 base, and 7 bases lay in between. Germline CDR1 is DFQATT and CDR2 is SNEGSKA (reference sequence). CDR3 length: 12 residues. Each sample used at least 6 million PBMCs. This sample is drawn from a study of blood T cells in healthy people across ages. Study observations and caveats: Expanded clonotype changes were possibly confounded by unknown donor CMV status. Age showed a roughly linear inverse relationship with TCR beta diversity per million T cells. A conclusive naive versus antigen-experienced comparison was prevented by the unsorted PBMCs.

The sequence was collected from a woman aged 60 to 75 in good health. The sequenced material came from blood. This sequence joins TRBV20-1 and TRBJ2-3; D ambiguous. CDR3 in amino acids: CSAVGGTDTQYF. The CDR3 DNA reads as TGCAGTGCTGTCGGTGGCACAGATACGCAGTATTTT.